This T cell receptor beta chain emerged from a study of control samples from healthy donors and cancer patients. Repertoires were generated with immunoSEQ multiplex PCR, while TCRdb's copy carries only in-frame clones and drops some. The data show approximately 150,000 clones, 75% to 95% seen once. The V and J ends lost 6 bases and 3 bases respectively, with 10 bases between them. This CDR3 region has 13 residues. Germline-derived CDR1 and CDR2 are MNHEY and SVGAGI. This receptor was identified in a man aged 30 to 39 in good health. The specimen was blood. This chain connects TRBV6-5 to TRBJ2-3; no clear D gene. This CDR3 reads CASSDDPTDTQYF. In DNA form, the CDR3 reads TGTGCCAGCAGCGACGACCCAACAGATACGCAGTATTTT.